The 25 T cell receptor beta chains presented below share a single source sample, sequenced in a study of cytomegalovirus exposure and HLA in healthy donors. Primers included in the PCR were 60 Vbeta and 13 Jbeta primers. Sequencing was performed with immunoSEQ multiplex PCR; in TCRdb, only in-frame clones are kept and a portion is missing. The sample includes more than 95,000 clones, about 80% seen only once; the top ten take 1.5% to 2%. Source material: PBMCs. The receptor source for this set is a woman between 40 and 50 years old in good health and CMV-seronegative.

This sequence joins TRBV7-3 and TRBJ2-3; possible D gene TRBD2, 5 bases. CDR1 and CDR2 from the germline V gene are SGHTA and FQGTGA. CDR3 length: 13 residues. V lost 5 bases and J 10 bases, leaving 16 bases between the germline ends. The CDR3 coding sequence is TGTGCCAGCAGCCCAGATAGCGTCTTGTCGCAGTATTTT. Translated, it gives CASSPDSVLSQYF.

In the case of this clone: Other nucleotide sequences from this sample produce the same CDR3. The chain joins TRBV9 to TRBJ1-5; D not certain. The CDR3 is 15 amino acids. Germline V gives CDR1 SGDLS, CDR2 YYNGEE. V lost 0 bases, J lost 4 bases, and 11 bases lay in between. The CDR3 protein is CASSVDPGSNQPQHF. The CDR3 DNA reads TGTGCCAGCAGCGTAGATCCGGGGTCTAATCAGCCCCAGCATTTT.

The chain has TRBV11-3 and TRBJ2-7; TRBD1 matches 10 bases. The germline V gene has CDR1 SGHNT and CDR2 YENEEA. The ends lost 4 bases at V and 5 bases at J; junction bases unmatched: 17. The CDR3 runs to 18 residues. The CDR3 coding sequence is TGTGCCAGCAGCTCAGATGGGACAGGGGTGAATCGTGCCAACGAGCAGTACTTC. As protein: CASSSDGTGVNRANEQYF.

The chain employs TRBV7-9 and TRBJ2-2, with 7 bases that match TRBD1. This CDR3 has 14 amino acids. Germline V gene lookup returns CDR1 SEHNR and CDR2 FQNEAQ (reference sequence). Trimming cost V 4 bases and J 5 bases; bases outside gene matches: 4. CDR3 protein: CASSSYRGTGELFF. In DNA, the CDR3 is TGTGCCAGCAGCTCTTACAGGGGAACCGGGGAGCTGTTTTTT. The full variable domain, with the rest looked up from reference TRBV7-9 and TRBJ2-2, is DTGVSQNPRHKITKRGQNVTFRCDPISEHNRLYWYRQTLGQGPEFLTYFQNEAQLEKSRLLSDRFSAERPKGSFSTLEIQRTEQGDSAMYLCASSSYRGTGELFFGEGSRLTVL.

This clone was seen a few times. This chain links TRBV5-8 with TRBJ1-3; the D gene is possibly TRBD1 (6 bases). CDR1 is SGHTS, CDR2 YDEGEE, per germline. V was cut by 2 bases and J by 6 bases, with 12 bases left in between. CDR3 length: 14 residues. The CDR3 bases are TGTGCCAGCAGCTTATCCCAGGGGACAAACACCATATATTTT. Its translation: CASSLSQGTNTIYF.

This clone occurred a few times. The CDR3, as DNA: TGTGCCAGCAGTTACGCGGGACCGGTGGGCGGCTACACCTTC. The encoded protein is CASSYAGPVGGYTF. The chain joins TRBV6-5 to TRBJ1-2; a weak D match, TRBD1 (5 bases). V was cut by 2 bases and J by 8 bases, with 15 bases left in between. The CDR3 consists of 14 residues. CDR1 and CDR2 (germline): MNHEY, SVGAGI.

This clone was detected once. V and J are TRBV28 and TRBJ2-7; possible D gene TRBD1, 6 bases. The V end was cut by 5 bases, the J end by 4 bases, with 15 bases between. CDR1 and CDR2 from the germline V gene are MDHEN and SYDVKM. The CDR3 covers 14 residues. CDR3 nucleotides: TGTGCCAGCAGTCCGGGCAGGGGTACTTACGAGCAGTACTTC. It specifies CASSPGRGTYEQYF.

V and J are TRBV7-5 and TRBJ2-5; the D call of TRBD2 is as the table states it, not checked on the DNA. TRBV7-5 is flagged as a pseudogene. This CDR3 comprises 16 residues. The CDR3 DNA is TGTGCCAGAAGCAGACTAGCGGGAGAACAACAAGAGACCCAGTACTTC. Its protein product is CARSRLAGEQQETQYF.

The V call is TRBV9, the J call TRBJ2-1; 7 bases map to TRBD1. CDR1 and CDR2 from the germline V gene are SGDLS and YYNGEE. Losses at the gene ends were 7 bases for V and 0 bases for J; bases not matched to a gene: 7. CDR3 length equals 15 residues. The CDR3 loop is CASGAGTDSYNEQFF. The CDR3, as DNA: TGTGCCAGCGGGGCCGGGACAGACTCCTACAATGAGCAGTTCTTC. Using reference TRBV9 and TRBJ2-1 for the parts outside the CDR3, the full variable domain is DSGVTQTPKHLITATGQRVTLRCSPRSGDLSVYWYQQSLDQGLQFLIQYYNGEERAKGNILERFSAQQFPDLHSELNLSSLELGDSALYFCASGAGTDSYNEQFFGPGTRLTVL.

In its sample, this clone was seen a few times. The chain couples TRBV6-4 to TRBJ2-3; tentatively, D is TRBD2 (6 bases). Trimming shortened V by 2 bases and J by 5 bases, and 8 bases separated the two germline ends. CDR1 is MRHNA and CDR2 is SNTAGT in the germline V gene. The CDR3 is 13 amino acids. The CDR3 reads CASSDRELDTQYF. The CDR3 DNA follows: TGTGCCAGCAGTGACCGGGAGTTAGATACGCAGTATTTT.

The J gene is TRBJ1-2, the V gene TRBV5-8, with TRBD1 identical over 8 bases. J lost 2 bases, V lost 0 bases, and 6 bases had no gene match. Germline V gene lookup returns CDR1 SGHTS and CDR2 YDEGEE. CDR3 length: 16 amino acids. CDR3 loop: CASSLALGQGNYGYTF. DNA for the CDR3: TGTGCCAGCAGCTTGGCCCTTGGACAGGGAAACTATGGCTACACCTTC.

V gene TRBV7-9 combines with J gene TRBJ1-2; D call uncertain. Trimming shortened V by 4 bases and J by 0 bases, and 15 bases separated the two germline ends. This CDR3 has 16 amino acids. The germline V gene encodes CDR1 SEHNR and CDR2 FQNEAQ (reference sequence). In nucleotides, the CDR3 is TGTGCCAGCAGCTCGGGATCAGCCCGAGCTAACTATGGCTACACCTTC. Encoded protein: CASSSGSARANYGYTF.

This clone has only a few counts. The rearrangement links TRBV9 to TRBJ2-7; TRBD2 agrees at 9 bases. Germline CDR1 reads SGDLS; CDR2 reads YYNGEE. The length of the CDR3 is 14 residues. V lost 4 bases to trimming and J lost 4 bases; unmatched junction nucleotides: 6. CDR3 coding DNA: TGTGCCAGCAGCCCCGGACTAGCGAGTTACGAGCAGTACTTC. Protein sequence: CASSPGLASYEQYF.

The gene calls are TRBV7-9 and TRBJ2-1; 8 nucleotides match TRBD1. Losses at the gene ends were 5 bases for V and 6 bases for J; bases not matched to a gene: 6. From germline, CDR1 is SEHNR and CDR2 FQNEAQ (reference sequence). This CDR3 region has 14 residues. The CDR3 is CASSLGQGSNEQFF. CDR3 nucleotides: TGTGCCAGCAGCCTAGGACAGGGTAGCAATGAGCAGTTCTTC.

The chain employs TRBV5-1 and TRBJ2-7; D may be TRBD2 (5 bases). The V and J ends lost 0 bases and 4 bases respectively, with 17 bases between them. The germline CDR1 and CDR2 sequences are SGHRS and YFSETQ. The CDR3 extends over 16 amino acids. CDR3 region: CASSLEAAGSGYEQYF. The CDR3, as DNA: TGCGCCAGCAGCTTGGAAGCGGCTGGCTCCGGGTACGAGCAGTACTTC.

The genes are TRBV2 and TRBJ2-2; no reliable D call. CDR3 length equals 14 residues. V lost 5 bases to trimming and J lost 3 bases, with 10 bases between them. Germline V gives CDR1 SNHLY, CDR2 FYNNEI. CDR3 residues: CASSTRHYTGELFF. CDR3 nucleotides: TGTGCCAGCAGTACCCGACACTACACCGGGGAGCTGTTTTTT.

The chain has TRBV7-2 and TRBJ1-1, with TRBD1 identical over 10 bases. The V segment lost 1 base and the J segment 11 bases; nucleotides outside the gene matches: 13. This CDR3 contains 16 residues. Germline V gene sequence: CDR1 SGHTA, CDR2 FQGNSA. CDR3 bases: TGTGCCAGCAGCTTAGGAAGTTTCCGGGACAGGGGAGAGGCTTTCTTT. Encoded protein: CASSLGSFRDRGEAFF.

This rearrangement joins TRBV21-1 to TRBJ2-6; the table calls TRBD1, which could not be checked here. TRBV21-1 is a documented pseudogene. The CDR3 contains 17 residues. CDR3: CASSPGTKSSGANVLTF. The DNA of the CDR3 is TGTGCCAGCAGCCCCGGGACAAAATCCTCTGGGGCCAACGTCCTGACTTTC.

V and J are TRBV5-6 and TRBJ1-5, with D hard to call. CDR3 length: 15 amino acids. Deletions cut 1 base from V and 0 bases from J, with 8 bases between. CDR1 SGHDT and CDR2 YYEEEE come from the germline V gene. Written as DNA, the CDR3 is TGTGCCAGCAGCTTGAGCGGATTTAGCAATCAGCCCCAGCATTTT. Amino acid sequence: CASSLSGFSNQPQHF.

The V call is TRBV28, the J call TRBJ1-1; 7 bases match TRBD1. Germline V gene sequence: CDR1 MDHEN, CDR2 SYDVKM. The CDR3 covers 15 residues. V lost 5 bases to trimming and J lost 4 bases; unmatched junction nucleotides: 10. The CDR3 bases are TGTGCCAGCAGTGGGAGACAGGGTGGTATCACTGAAGCTTTCTTT. Translating it yields CASSGRQGGITEAFF.

J is TRBJ2-1 and V is TRBV6-6, with 8 positions matching TRBD1. This CDR3 has 14 amino acids. V gave up 6 bases and J gave up 11 bases; unmatched junction bases: 12. The germline CDR1 and CDR2 sequences are MNHNY and SVGAGI (reference sequence). Here the CDR3 DNA reads TGTGCCAGCAGCCGGACAGGGACTCGCGGGAAGCAGTTCTTC. It yields the protein CASSRTGTRGKQFF.

This chain uses TRBV19 with TRBJ1-5; 7 bases fit TRBD1. The J segment lost 8 bases and the V segment lost 4 bases, leaving 8 bases of the junction unmatched. This CDR3 region has 14 residues. Germline V CDR1 and CDR2: LNHDA, SQIVND (reference sequence). The CDR3 spells CASSTLDREKPQHF. Here the CDR3 DNA reads TGTGCCAGTAGTACCCTAGACAGGGAAAAGCCCCAGCATTTT.

CDR3 residues: CASSPNPRLATTDTQYF. CDR3 DNA: TGTGCCAGCAGCCCAAACCCACGGCTAGCAACCACAGATACGCAGTATTTT. The chain links TRBV9 to TRBJ2-3; maybe TRBD2 (5 bases). The CDR3 has 17 residues. Germline CDR1 reads SGDLS; CDR2 reads YYNGEE. The V end was cut by 4 bases, the J end by 2 bases, with 20 bases between.

The rearrangement uses TRBV28 and TRBJ2-7; D is unclear. The V end was cut by 5 bases, the J end by 1 base, with 15 bases between. The V gene's germline CDR1 is MDHEN and CDR2 SYDVKM. The CDR3 sequence is 15 residues long. In nucleotides, the CDR3 is TGTGCCAGCAGTGCCACTACCCTTCTTTCCTACGAGCAGTACTTC. Translated, it gives CASSATTLLSYEQYF.

This chain uses TRBV7-9 with TRBJ2-1, with D unresolved. Per germline, CDR1 SEHNR and CDR2 FQNEAQ (reference sequence). The V gene lost 3 bases and the J gene lost 1 base, with 13 bases spanning the gap. The CDR3 extends over 16 amino acids. CDR3 residues: CASSFPPGVSYNEQFF. As DNA, the CDR3 is TGTGCCAGCAGCTTCCCCCCGGGTGTTTCCTACAATGAGCAGTTCTTC.